This T cell receptor beta chain is from a study of monozygotic twins with cystic fibrosis. TCRdb keeps only in-frame clones here, not all; method: immunoSEQ multiplex PCR. The sample includes 4,000 to 5,500 clones, approximately 96% of them seen just once. This CDR3 spans 17 amino acids. V lost 1 base and J 5 bases, leaving 15 bases between the germline ends. The V gene's germline CDR1 is LNHNV and CDR2 YYDKDF (reference sequence). Only one count was recorded for this clone. What it binds is not known. Points from the study as a whole: Monozygotic CF twins shared more identical nucleotide clonotypes than unrelated patients.

This TCR derives from a boy aged 2 to 9 with cystic fibrosis. This chain uses TRBV15 with TRBJ1-6; D possibly corresponds to TRBD1 (6 bases). Sequencing was done on a sample of blood. DNA of the CDR3: TGTGCCACCAGCAGAGCTCCGAGGGGGTCCGATAATTCACCCCTCCACTTT. It codes for CATSRAPRGSDNSPLHF.